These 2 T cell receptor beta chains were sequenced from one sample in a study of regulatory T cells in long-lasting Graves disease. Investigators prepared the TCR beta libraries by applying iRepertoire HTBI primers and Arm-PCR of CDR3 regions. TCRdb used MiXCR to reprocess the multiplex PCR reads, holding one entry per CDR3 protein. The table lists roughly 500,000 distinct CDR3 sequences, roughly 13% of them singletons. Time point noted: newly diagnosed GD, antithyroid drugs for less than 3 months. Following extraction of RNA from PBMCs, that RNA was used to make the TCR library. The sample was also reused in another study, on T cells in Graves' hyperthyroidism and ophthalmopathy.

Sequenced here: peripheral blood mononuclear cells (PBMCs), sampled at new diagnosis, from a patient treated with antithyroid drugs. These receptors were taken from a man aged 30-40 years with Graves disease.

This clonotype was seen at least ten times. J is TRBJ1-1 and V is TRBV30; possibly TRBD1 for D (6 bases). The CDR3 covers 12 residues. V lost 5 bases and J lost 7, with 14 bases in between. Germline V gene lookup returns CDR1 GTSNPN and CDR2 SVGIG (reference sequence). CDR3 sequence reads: CAWWLDSDEAFF. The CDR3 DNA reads TGTGCCTGGTGGTTGGACAGCGATGAAGCTTTCTTT.

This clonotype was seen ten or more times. The CDR3 DNA is TGCAGTGCTGAAACTAGCGGGAGTATCTACGAGCAGTACTTC. This encodes CSAETSGSIYEQYF. The chain links TRBV20-1 to TRBJ2-7; 11 nucleotides line up with TRBD2. The CDR3 totals 14 residues. Germline V gene data show CDR1 as DFQATT and CDR2 as SNEGSKA (reference sequence). The V gene end was trimmed by 5 bases and the J gene end by 3 bases; junction bases not matched to a gene: 6.